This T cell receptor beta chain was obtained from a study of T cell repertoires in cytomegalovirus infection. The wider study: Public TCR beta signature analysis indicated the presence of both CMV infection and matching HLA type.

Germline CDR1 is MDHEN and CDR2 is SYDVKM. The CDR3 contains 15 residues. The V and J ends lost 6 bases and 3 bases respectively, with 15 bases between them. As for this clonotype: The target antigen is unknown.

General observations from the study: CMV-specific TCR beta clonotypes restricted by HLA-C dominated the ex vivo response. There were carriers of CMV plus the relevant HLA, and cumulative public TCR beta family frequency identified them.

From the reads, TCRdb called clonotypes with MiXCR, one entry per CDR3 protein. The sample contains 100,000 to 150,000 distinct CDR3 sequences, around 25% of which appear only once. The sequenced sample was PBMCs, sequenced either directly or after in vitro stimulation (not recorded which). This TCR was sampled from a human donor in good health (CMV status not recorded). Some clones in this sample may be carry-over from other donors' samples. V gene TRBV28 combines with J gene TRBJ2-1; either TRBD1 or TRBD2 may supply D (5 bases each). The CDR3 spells CASRQPGAGYNEQFF. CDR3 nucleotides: TGTGCCAGCAGACAACCCGGGGCAGGCTACAATGAGCAGTTCTTC.